The 20 T cell receptor beta chains below all came from one sample that was sequenced in a study of blood T cell repertoires in COVID-19. The data were produced by immunoSEQ multiplex PCR, yet TCRdb's version contains in-frame clones alone and is incomplete. The repertoire has 160,000 or so clones, over 75% of them found once; the top ten carry around 6.3%. Sequencing used peripheral blood. The origin of the receptors is a man between 65 and 85 years old with active or convalescent COVID-19.

The chain has TRBV5-1 and TRBJ2-3, with 9 bases aligning to TRBD1. Trimming took 2 bases from V and 4 from J; bases not matched to a gene: 8. This CDR3 comprises 16 residues. The germline V gene has CDR1 SGHRS and CDR2 YFSETQ. In DNA, the CDR3 is TGCGCCAGCAGCTTCTGGGGTGGGACAGGGCCAGATACGCAGTATTTT. Its protein is CASSFWGGTGPDTQYF.

V usage is TRBV2 and J usage is TRBJ1-6; TRBD1 matches 9 bases. The germline gives CDR1 SNHLY, CDR2 FYNNEI. V lost 7 bases, J lost 7 bases, and 5 bases stayed unmatched. CDR3 length: 14 amino acids. Here the CDR3 reads CASNRDRVNSPLHF. The CDR3 DNA follows: TGTGCCAGCAACCGGGACAGGGTAAATTCACCCCTCCACTTT.

The CDR3 sequence: CASSPAGTASTYEQYF. CDR3 coding DNA: TGTGCCAGCAGCCCCGCCGGGACAGCCTCGACCTACGAGCAGTACTTC. The chain uses TRBV11-2 and TRBJ2-7; TRBD1 matches at 7 bases. Germline V lookup: CDR1 SGHAT, CDR2 FQNNGV. This CDR3 region has 16 residues. Trimming cost V 5 bases and J 2 bases; bases outside gene matches: 12.

On this clone: One junction end does not reproduce the germline sequence, and a read error may be involved. The gene calls are TRBV5-1 and TRBJ1-1, with D tentatively TRBD1 (5 bases). The CDR3 runs to 16 residues. Germline V lookup: CDR1 SGHRS, CDR2 YFSETQ. CDR3 sequence: CARSLGLGGSNTEAFF. The CDR3 nucleotides are TGCGCCCGCAGTCTTGGGCTGGGGGGGTCGAACACTGAAGCTTTCTTT.

The rearrangement joins TRBV5-4 to TRBJ2-1; 10 nucleotides match TRBD2. V was clipped by 4 bases and J by 0 bases; unmatched bases: 4. The germline V gene has CDR1 SGHNT and CDR2 YYREEE (reference sequence). This CDR3 region has 16 residues. This CDR3 is CASSLSGGSSYNEQFF. CDR3 nucleotide sequence: TGTGCCAGCAGCCTTAGCGGGGGGAGCTCCTACAATGAGCAGTTCTTC.

This clone was seen many times. The chain carries TRBV5-8 and TRBJ2-7, with a weak D call TRBD1 (6 bases). This CDR3 is 14 amino acids long. Per germline, CDR1 SGHTS and CDR2 YDEGEE. The germline V and J ends were trimmed by 4 bases and 1 base, with 12 bases remaining between them. The CDR3 bases are TGTGCCAGCAGCATTACGGGACATTCCTACGAGCAGTACTTC. Translation gives CASSITGHSYEQYF. Full variable domain (missing parts from reference TRBV5-8 and TRBJ2-7): EAGVTQSPTHLIKTRGQQATLRCSPISGHTSVYWYQQALGLGLQFLLWYDEGEERNRGNFPPRFSGRQFPNYSSELNVNALELEDSALYLCASSITGHSYEQYFGPGTRLTVT.

The chain has TRBV4-2 and TRBJ2-1; 9 nucleotides match TRBD1. From germline, CDR1 is LGHNA and CDR2 YNFKEQ. This CDR3 has 13 amino acids. V was clipped by 4 bases and J by 8 bases; unmatched bases: 3. The CDR3 DNA sequence: TGTGCCAGCAGCCGCACAGGGGGCGATGAGCAGTTCTTC. The encoded protein is CASSRTGGDEQFF.

The chain links TRBV11-3 to TRBJ2-1; 9 bases fit TRBD1. The germline CDR1 and CDR2 sequences are SGHNT and YENEEA. Trimming removed 3 bases from V and 9 bases from J; junction bases left unmatched: 12. The CDR3 is 16 residues long. For the CDR3, the DNA is TGTGCCAGCAGCTTGAACCCGGGACAGGGCGTGAGTGAGCAGTTCTTC. Protein product: CASSLNPGQGVSEQFF.

The rearrangement joins TRBV7-9 to TRBJ2-3; a possible D gene is TRBD1 (6 bases). The CDR3 has 15 amino acids. Germline CDR1 is SEHNR and CDR2 is FQNEAQ (reference sequence). With 6 bases removed from V and 2 bases from J, the gap between germline ends came to 15 bases. The CDR3 loop is CASSRGQYLTDTQYF. CDR3 DNA: TGTGCCAGCAGTCGTGGACAGTACCTCACAGATACGCAGTATTTT.

This clone showed up just a few times. The chain links TRBV27 to TRBJ1-5; D is unresolved. Deletions cut 6 bases from V and 2 bases from J, with 17 bases between. The germline CDR1 and CDR2 sequences are MNHEY and SMNVEV (reference sequence). There are 16 residues in the CDR3. The CDR3 sequence: CASSPFGREGNQPQHF. The DNA of the CDR3 is TGTGCCAGCAGCCCGTTTGGTCGTGAGGGCAATCAGCCCCAGCATTTT.

The V gene is TRBV6-6, the J gene TRBJ2-5; 8 nucleotides match TRBD1. This CDR3 is built from 15 residues. Germline V gene sequence: CDR1 MNHNY, CDR2 SVGAGI (reference sequence). The V segment lost 1 base and the J segment 5 bases; nucleotides outside the gene matches: 6. CDR3 DNA: TGTGCCAGCAGTTACTGGACAGGGCGAGAGGAGACCCAGTACTTC. This translates into CASSYWTGREETQYF.

About this clone: The same CDR3 arises from other DNA sequences in this sample as well. The V call is TRBV5-1, the J call TRBJ1-4; the D is unclear. The germline gives CDR1 SGHRS, CDR2 YFSETQ. V was shortened by 0 bases and J by 0 bases, with 6 bases between the two germline ends. There are 15 residues in the CDR3. The CDR3 nucleotides are TGCGCCAGCAGCTTGGGCGGGGCAACTAATGAAAAACTGTTTTTT. It is translated as CASSLGGATNEKLFF.

This chain uses TRBV6-5 with TRBJ1-2; a possible D gene is TRBD1 (5 bases). The CDR3 extends over 13 amino acids. Germline CDR1 is MNHEY and CDR2 is SVGAGI. Trimming stripped 0 bases from V and 12 bases from J, with 14 bases between. CDR3 residues: CASSYSAGGEHTF. The CDR3 DNA follows: TGTGCCAGCAGTTACTCTGCGGGGGGTGAGCACACCTTC.

The chain recombines TRBV12-5 with TRBJ1-2, with D tentatively TRBD1 (6 bases). The CDR3 has 14 residues. Trimming took 1 base from V and 3 from J, leaving 9 bases between them. The germline gives CDR1 LGHNT, CDR2 FRNRAP. The CDR3 reads CASGLGGLDYGYTF. The DNA for the CDR3 is TGTGCTAGTGGTTTGGGGGGGCTGGACTATGGCTACACCTTC.

This clone has just one count. The rearrangement links TRBV18 to TRBJ2-2; 9 bases line up with TRBD1. V lost 3 bases and J lost 0; bases outside the gene matches: 2. Germline V CDR1 and CDR2: KGHSH, LQKENI. CDR3 length: 16 residues. The CDR3, as DNA: TGTGCCAGCTCACCCGACAGGGGGTCGAACACCGGGGAGCTGTTTTTT. As protein: CASSPDRGSNTGELFF.

The chain recombines TRBV7-2 with TRBJ2-7, with D possibly being TRBD2 (6 bases). V was trimmed by 5 bases and J by 6 bases, leaving 23 bases between them. The CDR3 sequence is 16 residues long. The V gene's germline CDR1 is SGHTA and CDR2 FQGNSA. The CDR3 here is CASSPQAGLESSEQYF. In DNA form, the CDR3 reads TGTGCCAGCAGCCCTCAGGCGGGATTGGAGTCTAGCGAGCAGTACTTC.

The CDR3 coding sequence is TGCGCCAGCACCCGGGAACAGGGACCCTATGGCTACACCTTC. It codes for CASTREQGPYGYTF. The chain uses TRBV5-1 and TRBJ1-2; a possible D gene is TRBD1 (6 bases). Trimming took off 6 bases at V and 4 bases at J, with 16 bases between the two ends. Germline assignment: CDR1 SGHRS and CDR2 YFSETQ. The CDR3 is made up of 14 amino acids. Full variable domain (remainder filled in from reference TRBV5-1 and TRBJ1-2): KAGVTQTPRYLIKTRGQQVTLSCSPISGHRSVSWYQQTPGQGLQFLFEYFSETQRNKGNFPGRFSGRQFSNSRSEMNVSTLELGDSALYLCASTREQGPYGYTFGSGTRLTVV.

With respect to this clone: A read error may produce the germline difference seen at one junction end. The gene calls are TRBV27 and TRBJ2-7, with 8 bases fitting TRBD1. Germline CDR1 is MNHEY and CDR2 is SMNVEV (reference sequence). The CDR3 loop spans 14 amino acids. The CDR3 region is CASSLDRGSSEQYF. CDR3 in DNA: TGTGCCAGCAGTTTAGACAGGGGTTCCTCCGAGCAGTACTTC.

The rearrangement links TRBV7-6 to TRBJ2-7, with 8 positions matching TRBD1. CDR3 length: 17 amino acids. V was pared by 4 bases and J by 2 bases, with 13 bases of the junction left unmatched. Germline CDR1 and CDR2: SGHVS and FNYEAQ. This chain's CDR3 is CASSSSAADRVPYEQYF. CDR3 in DNA: TGTGCCAGCAGCTCGAGCGCAGCGGACAGGGTTCCCTACGAGCAGTACTTC.

The chain employs TRBV7-8 and TRBJ2-7; 10 bases fit TRBD1. This CDR3 has 12 residues. Germline assignment: CDR1 SGHVS and CDR2 FQNEAQ. Trimming took 8 bases from V and 3 from J; bases not matched to a gene: 1. CDR3 protein: CASRTGGYEQYF. The CDR3 nucleotides read TGTGCCAGCCGGACAGGGGGCTACGAGCAGTACTTC.